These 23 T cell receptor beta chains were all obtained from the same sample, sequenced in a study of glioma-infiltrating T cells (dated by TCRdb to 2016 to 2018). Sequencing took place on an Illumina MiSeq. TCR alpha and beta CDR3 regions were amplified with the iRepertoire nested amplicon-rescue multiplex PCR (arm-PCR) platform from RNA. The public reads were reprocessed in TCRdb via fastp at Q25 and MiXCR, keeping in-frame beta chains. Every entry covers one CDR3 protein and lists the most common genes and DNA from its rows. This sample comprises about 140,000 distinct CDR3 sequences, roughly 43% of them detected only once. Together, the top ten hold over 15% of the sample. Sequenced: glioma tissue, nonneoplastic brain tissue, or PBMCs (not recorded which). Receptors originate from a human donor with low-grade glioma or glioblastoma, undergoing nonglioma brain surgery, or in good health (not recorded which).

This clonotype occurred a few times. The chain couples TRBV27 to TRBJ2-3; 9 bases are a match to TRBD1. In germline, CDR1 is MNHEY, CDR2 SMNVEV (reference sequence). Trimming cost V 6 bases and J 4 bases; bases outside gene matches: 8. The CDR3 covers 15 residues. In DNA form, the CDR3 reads TGTGCCAGCAGCCCACAGGGGGCCGTAGCAGATACGCAGTATTTT. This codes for CASSPQGAVADTQYF.

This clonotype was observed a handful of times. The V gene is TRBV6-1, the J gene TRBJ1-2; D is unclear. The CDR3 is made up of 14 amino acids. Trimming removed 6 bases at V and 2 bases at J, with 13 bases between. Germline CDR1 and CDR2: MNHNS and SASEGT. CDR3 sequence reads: CASRGEGRNYGYTF. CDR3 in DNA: TGTGCCAGCAGAGGAGAGGGAAGGAACTATGGCTACACCTTC.

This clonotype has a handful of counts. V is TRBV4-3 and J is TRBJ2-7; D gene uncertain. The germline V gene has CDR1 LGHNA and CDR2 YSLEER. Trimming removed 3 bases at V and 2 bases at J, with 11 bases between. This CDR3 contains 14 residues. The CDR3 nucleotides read TGCGCCAGCAGCCACTTCCCCGGTACCTACGAGCAGTACTTC. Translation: CASSHFPGTYEQYF.

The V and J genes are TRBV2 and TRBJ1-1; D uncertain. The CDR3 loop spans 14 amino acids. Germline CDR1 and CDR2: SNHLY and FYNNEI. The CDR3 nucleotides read TGTGCGGATGGAGTAAATGGTTGGAACACTGAAGCTTTCTTT. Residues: CADGVNGWNTEAFF.

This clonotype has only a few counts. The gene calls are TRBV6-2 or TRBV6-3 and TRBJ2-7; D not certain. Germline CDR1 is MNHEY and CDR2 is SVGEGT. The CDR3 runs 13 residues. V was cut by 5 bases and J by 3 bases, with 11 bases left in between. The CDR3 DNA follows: TGTGCCAGCAGTGGACGGATGGTCTACGAGCAGTACTTC. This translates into CASSGRMVYEQYF.

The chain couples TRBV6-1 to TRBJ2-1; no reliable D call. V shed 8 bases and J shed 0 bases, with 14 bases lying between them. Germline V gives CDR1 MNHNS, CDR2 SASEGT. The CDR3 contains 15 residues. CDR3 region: CASRNEESSYNEQFF. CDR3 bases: TGTGCCAGCCGAAATGAGGAAAGCTCCTACAATGAGCAGTTCTTC.

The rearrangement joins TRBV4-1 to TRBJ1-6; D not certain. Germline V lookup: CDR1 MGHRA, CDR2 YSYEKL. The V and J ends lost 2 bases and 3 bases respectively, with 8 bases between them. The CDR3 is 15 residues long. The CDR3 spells CASSQRRIYNSPLHF. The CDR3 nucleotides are TGCGCCAGCAGCCAACGAAGGATCTATAATTCACCCCTCCACTTT.

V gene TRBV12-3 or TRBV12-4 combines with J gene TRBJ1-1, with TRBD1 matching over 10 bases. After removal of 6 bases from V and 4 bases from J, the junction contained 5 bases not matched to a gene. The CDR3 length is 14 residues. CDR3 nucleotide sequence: TGTGCCAGCAGGAGACAGGGGGCGCGCACTGAAGCTTTCTTT. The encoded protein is CASRRQGARTEAFF.

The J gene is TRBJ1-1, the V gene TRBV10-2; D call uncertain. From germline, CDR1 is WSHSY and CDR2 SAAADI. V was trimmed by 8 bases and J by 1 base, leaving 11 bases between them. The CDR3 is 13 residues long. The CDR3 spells CASVGSQNTEAFF. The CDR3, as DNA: TGCGCCAGCGTAGGGTCGCAGAACACTGAAGCTTTCTTT.

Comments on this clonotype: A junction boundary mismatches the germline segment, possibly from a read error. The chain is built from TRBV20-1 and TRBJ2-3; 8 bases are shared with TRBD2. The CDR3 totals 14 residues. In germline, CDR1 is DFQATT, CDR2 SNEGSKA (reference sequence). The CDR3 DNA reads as TGCAGTGCCAGGACTAGCCAGAGCACTGATACGCAGTATTTT. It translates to CSARTSQSTDTQYF.

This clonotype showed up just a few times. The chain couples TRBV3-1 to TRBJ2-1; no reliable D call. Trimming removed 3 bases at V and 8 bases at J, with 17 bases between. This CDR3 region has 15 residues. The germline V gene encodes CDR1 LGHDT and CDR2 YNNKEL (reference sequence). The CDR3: CASSQNPSVRDEQFF. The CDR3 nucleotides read TGTGCCAGCAGCCAGAATCCATCCGTTAGGGATGAGCAGTTCTTC.

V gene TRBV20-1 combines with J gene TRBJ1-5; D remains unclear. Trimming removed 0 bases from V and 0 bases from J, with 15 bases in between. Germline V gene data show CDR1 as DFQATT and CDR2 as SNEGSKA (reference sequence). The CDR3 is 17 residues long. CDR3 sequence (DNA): TGCAGTGCTAGAGATCACGCGGCAGGAACTAGCAATCAGCCCCAGCATTTT. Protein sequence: CSARDHAAGTSNQPQHF.

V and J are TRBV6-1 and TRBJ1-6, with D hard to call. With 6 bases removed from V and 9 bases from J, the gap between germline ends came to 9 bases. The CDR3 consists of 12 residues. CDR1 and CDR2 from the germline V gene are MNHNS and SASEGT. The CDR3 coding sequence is TGTGCCAGCAGAGTAATGAGTTCACCCCTCCACTTT. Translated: CASRVMSSPLHF.

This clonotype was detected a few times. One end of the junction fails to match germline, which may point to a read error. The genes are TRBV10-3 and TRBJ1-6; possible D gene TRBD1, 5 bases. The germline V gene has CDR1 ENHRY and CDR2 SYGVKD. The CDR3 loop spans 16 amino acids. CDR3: CASSDSTGTNNSPLHF. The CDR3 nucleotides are TGTGCCAGCAGTGACTCGACCGGGACGAATAATTCACCCCTCCACTTT.

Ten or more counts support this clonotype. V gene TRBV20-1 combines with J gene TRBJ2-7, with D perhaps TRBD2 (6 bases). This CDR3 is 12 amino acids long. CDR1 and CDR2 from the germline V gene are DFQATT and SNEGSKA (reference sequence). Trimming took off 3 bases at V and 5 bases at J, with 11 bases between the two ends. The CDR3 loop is CSASGWEDEQYF. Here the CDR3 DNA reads TGCAGTGCTAGTGGTTGGGAGGACGAGCAGTACTTC.

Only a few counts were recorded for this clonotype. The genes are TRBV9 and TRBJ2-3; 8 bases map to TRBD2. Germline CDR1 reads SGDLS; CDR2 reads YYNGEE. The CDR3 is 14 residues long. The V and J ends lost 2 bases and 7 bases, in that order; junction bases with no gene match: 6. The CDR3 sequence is CASSVSGTENTQYF. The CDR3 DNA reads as TGTGCCAGCAGCGTTAGCGGGACGGAAAATACGCAGTATTTT.

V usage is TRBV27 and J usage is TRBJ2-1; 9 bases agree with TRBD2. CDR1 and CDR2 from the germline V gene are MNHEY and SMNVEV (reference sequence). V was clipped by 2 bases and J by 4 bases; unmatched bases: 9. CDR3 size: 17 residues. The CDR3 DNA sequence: TGTGCCAGCAGTTTACTCTCGCCTAGCGGGGTTTACAATGAGCAGTTCTTC. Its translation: CASSLLSPSGVYNEQFF.

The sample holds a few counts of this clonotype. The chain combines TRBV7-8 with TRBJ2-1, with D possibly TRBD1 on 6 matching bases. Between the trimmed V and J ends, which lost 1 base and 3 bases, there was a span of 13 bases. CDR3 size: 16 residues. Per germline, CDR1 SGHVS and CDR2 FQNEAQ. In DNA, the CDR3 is TGTGCCAGCAGCTTAGAGGGCAGGGGCAACTACAATGAGCAGTTCTTC. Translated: CASSLEGRGNYNEQFF. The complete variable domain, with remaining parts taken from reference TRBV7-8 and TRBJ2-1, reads GAGVSQSPRYKVAKRGQDVALRCDPISGHVSLFWYQQALGQGPEFLTYFQNEAQLDKSGLPSDRFFAERPEGSVSTLKIQRTQQEDSAVYLCASSLEGRGNYNEQFFGPGTRLTVL.

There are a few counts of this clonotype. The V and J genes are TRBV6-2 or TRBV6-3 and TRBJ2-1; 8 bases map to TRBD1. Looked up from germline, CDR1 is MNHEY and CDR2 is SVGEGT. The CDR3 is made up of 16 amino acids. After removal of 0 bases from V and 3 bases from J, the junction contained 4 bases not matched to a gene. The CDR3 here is CASSYSDGQGYNEQFF. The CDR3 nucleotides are TGTGCCAGCAGTTACTCAGACGGACAGGGCTACAATGAGCAGTTCTTC.

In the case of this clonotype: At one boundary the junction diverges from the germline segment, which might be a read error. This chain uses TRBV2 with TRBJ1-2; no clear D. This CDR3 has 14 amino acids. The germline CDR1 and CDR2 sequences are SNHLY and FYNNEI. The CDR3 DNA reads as TGTGCCAGCAGTGAACTGGGGTTAAACTATTGCTACACCTTC. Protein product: CASSELGLNYCYTF.

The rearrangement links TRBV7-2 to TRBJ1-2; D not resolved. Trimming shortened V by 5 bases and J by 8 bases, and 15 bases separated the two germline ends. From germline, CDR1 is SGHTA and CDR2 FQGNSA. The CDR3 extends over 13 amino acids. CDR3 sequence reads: CASSPQITYGYTF. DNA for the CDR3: TGTGCCAGCAGCCCGCAGATCACTTACGGCTACACCTTC.

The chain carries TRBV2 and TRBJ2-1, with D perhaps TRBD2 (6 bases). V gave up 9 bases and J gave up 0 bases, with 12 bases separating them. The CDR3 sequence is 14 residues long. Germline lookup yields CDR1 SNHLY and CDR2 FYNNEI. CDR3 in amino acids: CARQGLSSYNEQFF. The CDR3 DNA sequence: TGTGCCAGGCAGGGACTGAGCTCCTACAATGAGCAGTTCTTC.

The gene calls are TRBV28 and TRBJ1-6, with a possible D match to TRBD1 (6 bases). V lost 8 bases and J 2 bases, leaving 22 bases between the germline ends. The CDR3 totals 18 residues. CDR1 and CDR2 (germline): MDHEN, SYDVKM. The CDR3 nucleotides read TGTGCCAGCCGGATCTTCTTAGGACAGACTGCCTATAATTCACCCCTCCACTTT. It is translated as CASRIFLGQTAYNSPLHF.